Below, 9 T cell receptor beta chains from the same sample are listed, as sequenced in a study of cytomegalovirus exposure and HLA in healthy donors. In the PCR, 60 Vbeta and 13 Jbeta primers were used. Measured with immunoSEQ multiplex PCR; TCRdb has only the in-frame clones, and not every one. The repertoire has 160,000 or so clones, around 90% of them found once; the top ten carry under 0.95%. Input material: PBMCs. The source of these receptors is a woman in her thirties in good health and CMV-seronegative.

V and J are TRBV27 and TRBJ2-1; weak D call: TRBD1 (6 bases). The CDR3 covers 13 residues. With 4 bases removed from V and 6 bases from J, the gap between germline ends came to 10 bases. Germline V gene lookup returns CDR1 MNHEY and CDR2 SMNVEV (reference sequence). CDR3 residues: CASSSTGFNEQFF. The CDR3 DNA follows: TGTGCCAGCAGTTCGACAGGCTTCAATGAGCAGTTCTTC.

The rearrangement uses TRBV27 and TRBJ2-5; 9 bases align to TRBD1. CDR3 length equals 14 residues. Germline CDR1 and CDR2: MNHEY and SMNVEV (reference sequence). The ends lost 5 bases at V and 5 bases at J; junction bases unmatched: 6. DNA for the CDR3: TGTGCCAGCAGTACCCGGGACAGGGTTGAGACCCAGTACTTC. Residues: CASSTRDRVETQYF.

The chain is built from TRBV5-4 and TRBJ2-2; TRBD2 might be the D (6 bases). With 2 bases removed from V and 0 bases from J, the gap between germline ends came to 11 bases. Germline-derived CDR1 and CDR2 are SGHNT and YYREEE (reference sequence). The CDR3 length is 16 residues. In DNA, the CDR3 is TGTGCCAGCAGCTTTAACGGGAGAGCGAACACCGGGGAGCTGTTTTTT. Residues: CASSFNGRANTGELFF.

The chain couples TRBV15 to TRBJ1-5, with TRBD1 matching over 7 bases. Germline CDR1 reads LNHNV; CDR2 reads YYDKDF (reference sequence). CDR3 length: 15 amino acids. The V and J ends lost 5 bases and 5 bases, in that order; junction bases with no gene match: 9. Here the CDR3 reads CATSPGDSSYQPQHF. The CDR3 DNA is TGTGCCACCAGCCCCGGGGACAGTTCCTATCAGCCCCAGCATTTT.

The gene calls are TRBV19 and TRBJ1-1; D gene unclear. The CDR3 is 15 residues long. With 5 bases removed from V and 0 bases from J, the gap between germline ends came to 13 bases. CDR1 and CDR2 from the germline V gene are LNHDA and SQIVND (reference sequence). The CDR3 spells CASSVIDIMNTEAFF. CDR3 coding DNA: TGTGCCAGTAGTGTAATCGACATTATGAACACTGAAGCTTTCTTT. Combining the CDR3 with reference TRBV19 and TRBJ1-1 gives the whole variable domain DGGITQSPKYLFRKEGQNVTLSCEQNLNHDAMYWYRQDPGQGLRLIYYSQIVNDFQKGDIAEGYSVSREKKESFPLTVTSAQKNPTAFYLCASSVIDIMNTEAFFGQGTRLTVV.

The chain is built from TRBV5-6 and TRBJ2-5, with unresolved D. The end of the DNA fits TRBJ2-7 better, so the J call may be wrong. The CDR3 is 15 residues long. In germline, CDR1 is SGHDT, CDR2 YYEEEE. The CDR3 sequence: CASSLVDSYSYEQYF. For the CDR3, the DNA is TGTGCCAGCAGCTTGGTTGACTCGTACTCCTACGAGCAGTACTTC.

The chain uses TRBV28 and TRBJ2-7; D not resolved. Trimming stripped 4 bases from V and 2 bases from J, with 12 bases between. This CDR3 is built from 14 residues. Germline loops: CDR1 MDHEN, CDR2 SYDVKM. This CDR3 reads CASSSQRKAYEQYF. CDR3 bases: TGTGCCAGCAGTTCGCAGCGAAAAGCCTACGAGCAGTACTTC. The complete variable domain, with remaining parts taken from reference TRBV28 and TRBJ2-7, reads DVKVTQSSRYLVKRTGEKVFLECVQDMDHENMFWYRQDPGLGLRLIYFSYDVKMKEKGDIPEGYSVSREKKERFSLILESASTNQTSMYLCASSSQRKAYEQYFGPGTRLTVT.

V gene TRBV5-4 combines with J gene TRBJ2-7, with D possibly TRBD2 on 5 matching bases. The CDR3 runs 14 residues. V lost 4 bases to trimming and J lost 1 base, with 12 bases between them. The germline CDR1 and CDR2 sequences are SGHNT and YYREEE (reference sequence). This chain's CDR3 is CASSPEDVSYEQYF. CDR3 DNA: TGTGCCAGCAGCCCGGAGGACGTATCCTACGAGCAGTACTTC.

This clone was observed a few times. The chain is built from TRBV7-9 and TRBJ2-3; D uncertain. The germline V and J ends were trimmed by 5 bases and 10 bases, with 16 bases remaining between them. Looked up from germline, CDR1 is SEHNR and CDR2 is FQNEAQ (reference sequence). This CDR3 spans 13 amino acids. The CDR3 DNA is TGTGCCAGCAGCCCGCTGGGCGCCTCCCCGCAGTATTTT. It translates to CASSPLGASPQYF.